Detailed here is one TCR beta chain. Its antigen is currently unknown. This entry comes from a study of type 1 regulatory T cells. TCRdb ran MiXCR on the reads and lists one entry per CDR3 protein. The sample lists more than 20,000 distinct CDR3 sequences, over 60% occurring once. The receptor was derived from a human donor in good health. The material sequenced was cultured T cells, either the whole culture or a sorted T cell fraction (not recorded which). Subset given: Tr1-enriched cell product generated in vitro against host alloantigens.

CDR3 sequence reads: CASSGRKHTDTQYF. The DNA of the CDR3 is TGTGCCAGCAGCGGGCGCAAACACACAGATACGCAGTATTTT. The chain has TRBV7-2 and TRBJ2-3; D is unclear. CDR3 length: 14 amino acids. V gave up 5 bases and J gave up 2 bases, with 11 bases separating them. Germline V lookup: CDR1 SGHTA, CDR2 FQGNSA.